The clone carrying this T cell receptor (beta chain) came up once. Authors' processing steps: Nucleated cell number was recorded as an estimate derived from reference gene primer amplification. Clones were sequenced by immunoSEQ multiplex PCR, and TCRdb holds only the in-frame ones, with some missing. The V and J calls and the clone size are those of that table, but D and trimming were determined from the DNA. The sample carries about 67,000 clones, approximately 90% recorded once. This CDR3 has 14 residues. Germline V gene lookup returns CDR1 MRHNA and CDR2 SNTAGT. The V end lost 4 bases, the J end lost 4 bases, and 13 bases lay between the germline ends. These data are taken from a study of blood T cell repertoires in COVID-19. Study-wide background: Collection of acute and convalescent COVID-19 samples took place in the United States, Italy and Spain. PBMCs, B-cell-depleted T cells, or T cells provided the cDNA or gDNA that made up the material.

The TCR comes from a woman older than 75 with acute or convalescent COVID-19. The gene calls are TRBV6-4 and TRBJ1-1; D possibly corresponds to TRBD1 (5 bases). The sequenced sample consisted of peripheral blood. For the CDR3, the DNA is TGTGCCAGCAGTGCCACCCGGGGGGGCACTGAAGCTTTCTTT. Translated, it gives CASSATRGGTEAFF.